The 5 T cell receptor beta chains given below trace back to one sample, sequenced in a study of beta chain features in type 1 diabetes. TCRB transcripts that were expressed got sequenced, as all of the isolated RNA had been reverse transcribed. The data were produced by immunoSEQ multiplex PCR, yet TCRdb's version contains in-frame clones alone and is incomplete. The sample records around 280,000 clones, approximately 16% being singletons. These receptors have no identified antigens. Study-wide results and caveats: Type 1 diabetes patients had moderately but significantly shorter TCRB CDR3s in all four CD4+ subsets.

Material: naive CD4+ T cells from blood. These receptors were obtained from a man between 18 and 35 years old with type 1 diabetes.

A few counts support this clone. V is TRBV18 and J is TRBJ2-7; D gene uncertain. Germline values: CDR1 KGHSH, CDR2 LQKENI. Between the trimmed V and J ends, which lost 6 bases and 3 bases, there was a span of 12 bases. The CDR3 totals 13 residues. The CDR3 DNA reads TGTGCCAGCTCGTACCCGTCCAGCTACGAGCAGTACTTC. It encodes CASSYPSSYEQYF.

V gene TRBV7-2 combines with J gene TRBJ2-6; unclear D gene. The CDR3 has 19 residues. V was pared by 5 bases and J by 1 base, with 21 bases between. From germline, CDR1 is SGHTA and CDR2 FQGNSA. CDR3: CASSPTPGSFKSGANVLTF. In DNA form, the CDR3 reads TGTGCCAGCAGCCCGACGCCCGGGTCCTTCAAATCTGGGGCCAACGTCCTGACTTTC. Variable domain in full (rest from reference TRBV7-2 and TRBJ2-6): GAGVSQSPSNKVTEKGKDVELRCDPISGHTALYWYRQSLGQGLEFLIYFQGNSAPDKSGLPSDRFSAERTGGSVSTLTIQRTQQEDSAVYLCASSPTPGSFKSGANVLTFGAGSRLTVL.

This clone showed up just a few times. The J gene is TRBJ2-3, the V gene TRBV27; D gene ambiguous. This CDR3 region has 14 residues. V was cut by 5 bases and J by 5 bases, with 14 bases left in between. CDR1 and CDR2 from the germline V gene are MNHEY and SMNVEV (reference sequence). The CDR3 loop reads CASSRTKTEDTQYF. The CDR3 DNA is TGTGCCAGCAGTCGAACTAAGACGGAAGATACGCAGTATTTT.

Points on this clone: The sample contains more than one DNA sequence encoding this CDR3. The chain carries TRBV7-9 and TRBJ1-6; no reliable D call. Per the germline V gene, CDR1 is SEHNR and CDR2 is FQNEAQ (reference sequence). The CDR3 has 17 residues. V was shortened by 1 base and J by 0 bases, with 10 bases between the two germline ends. CDR3 residues: CASSLGGGRSYNSPLHF. DNA for the CDR3: TGTGCCAGCAGCTTAGGAGGCGGGCGCTCCTATAATTCACCCCTCCACTTT.

The J gene is TRBJ2-2, the V gene TRBV18; 7 nucleotides match TRBD2. From germline, CDR1 is KGHSH and CDR2 LQKENI. V was clipped by 11 bases and J by 0 bases; unmatched bases: 6. The CDR3 runs to 14 residues. The CDR3 is CAQNLAANTGELFF. The CDR3 DNA sequence: TGTGCCCAGAACCTAGCGGCGAACACCGGGGAGCTGTTTTTT.